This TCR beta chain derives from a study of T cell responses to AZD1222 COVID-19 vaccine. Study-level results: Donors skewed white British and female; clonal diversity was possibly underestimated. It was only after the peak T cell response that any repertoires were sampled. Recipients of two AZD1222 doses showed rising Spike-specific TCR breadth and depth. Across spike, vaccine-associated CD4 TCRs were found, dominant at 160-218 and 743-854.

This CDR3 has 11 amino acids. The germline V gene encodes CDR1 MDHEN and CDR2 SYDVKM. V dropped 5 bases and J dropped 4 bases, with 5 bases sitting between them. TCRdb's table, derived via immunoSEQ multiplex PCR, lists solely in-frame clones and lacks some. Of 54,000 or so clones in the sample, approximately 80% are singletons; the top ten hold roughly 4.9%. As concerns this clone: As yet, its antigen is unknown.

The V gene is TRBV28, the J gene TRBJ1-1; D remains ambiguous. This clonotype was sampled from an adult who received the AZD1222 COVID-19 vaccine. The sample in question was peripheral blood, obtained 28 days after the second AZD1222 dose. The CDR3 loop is CASSRVTEAFF. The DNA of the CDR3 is TGTGCCAGCAGTCGGGTCACTGAAGCTTTCTTT.